These T cell receptor beta chains were read from a single sample in a study of blood T cell repertoires in COVID-19. Using immunoSEQ multiplex PCR, the repertoire was profiled, and TCRdb retains in-frame clones only, with some absent. Of 110,000 to 150,000 clones listed, roughly 90% are singletons. Sample: peripheral blood. The origin of the receptors is a man aged 50 or older with active or convalescent COVID-19. Each CDR3 is given with its conserved first and last residue. A D gene is named only where the DNA matches it firmly. Size values are once, few and many counts, or a class for expanded clones, and some rows have none.

V gene	J gene	D gene	clone size	CDR3 protein	CDR3 DNA
TRBV15	TRBJ2-1	.	.	CATSRESGNGQFF	TGTGCCACCAGCAGAGAGTCAGGGAATGGGCAGTTCTTC
TRBV5-5	TRBJ2-5	TRBD1	few	CASSLVVGGGNAQYF	TGTGCCAGCAGCTTGGTGGTAGGGGGCGGTAATGCCCAGTACTTC
TRBV6-5	TRBJ1-4	TRBD1	.	CASSFGTGGDEKLFF	TGTGCCAGCAGTTTCGGGACAGGGGGTGACGAAAAACTGTTTTTT
TRBV29-1	TRBJ1-1	TRBD1	once	CSVDSRGGTGFEAFF	TGCAGCGTTGATTCTAGGGGCGGGACAGGGTTTGAAGCTTTCTTT
TRBV5-1	TRBJ2-3	TRBD2	.	CASSLLASGSTSTDTQYF	TGCGCCAGCAGCCTCCTTGCTAGCGGGTCAACTAGCACAGATACGCAGTATTTT
TRBV5-6	TRBJ1-5	.	.	CASSRGARESQPQHF	TGTGCCAGCAGCCGGGGGGCCCGGGAGAGCCAGCCCCAGCATTTT
TRBV28	TRBJ2-5	TRBD1	.	CASSSYGTGGFGETQYF	TGTGCCAGCAGTTCATACGGGACAGGGGGCTTCGGAGAGACCCAGTACTTC
TRBV5-1	TRBJ2-7	TRBD1	.	CASRPGTGFLASSSYEQYF	TGCGCCAGCAGACCCGGGACAGGGTTTCTAGCGTCGAGCTCCTACGAGCAGTACTTC
TRBV5-8	TRBJ2-7	.	.	CASSLVGRPTYEQYF	TGTGCCAGCAGCTTGGTCGGCAGGCCTACCTACGAGCAGTACTTC
TRBV20-1	TRBJ1-5	.	.	CSASPGGQFSNQPQHF	TGCAGTGCTAGTCCAGGTGGACAGTTTAGCAATCAGCCCCAGCATTTT
TRBV19	TRBJ1-5	.	.	CASTGYRNQPQHF	TGTGCCAGCACAGGGTATAGAAATCAGCCCCAGCATTTT
TRBV6-5	TRBJ1-4	TRBD1	.	CASSVRDRVHEKLFF	TGTGCCAGCAGCGTGAGGGACAGGGTTCATGAAAAACTGTTTTTT
TRBV10-3	TRBJ1-5	.	few	CAISGDNHSNQPQHF	TGTGCCATCAGTGGTGACAATCATAGCAATCAGCCCCAGCATTTT
TRBV9	TRBJ2-4	TRBD1	.	CASSVDRQGSQYF	TGTGCCAGCAGCGTAGACAGACAGGGTAGTCAGTACTTC